This is a list of T cell receptor beta chains from one sample in a study of CD8+CD57+ T cells in acquired aplastic anemia. MiXCR, run by TCRdb on the reads, gives a single entry per CDR3 protein. The sample includes around 200,000 distinct CDR3 sequences, less than 60% of them seen just once. What was sequenced was sorted CD4+, CD8+, or CD8+CD57+ T cells (not recorded which) from PBMCs. Receptor source: a human donor with aplastic anemia. CDR3s include the opening cysteine and the closing phenylalanine or tryptophan. D genes are given only for firm matches. Clone size appears in some rows only: once, few, many, or a class for an expanded clone.

V gene	clone size	J gene	CDR3 length	D gene	CDR3 DNA	CDR3 protein
TRBV7-2	many	TRBJ2-1	16	TRBD2	TGTGCCAGCAGCTTAGCAGGCGGGGGGGCCGCGGATGAGCAGTTCTTC	CASSLAGGGAADEQFF
TRBV2	NA	TRBJ2-7	13	NA	TGTGCTACCTCTAAGGCGCAGGACTACGAGCAGTACTTC	CATSKAQDYEQYF
TRBV12-5	NA	TRBJ1-1	10	NA	TGTGCTAGTGGTTTGCCCGGGGACAACTTT	CASGLPGDNF
TRBV7-3	many	TRBJ2-2	12	NA	TGTGCCAGCAGCTTCCTCACCGGGGAGCTGTTTTTT	CASSFLTGELFF
TRBV2	few	TRBJ1-4	15	NA	TGTGCCAGCAGTGAAGGGGGTGGGAATAATGAAAAACTGTTTTTT	CASSEGGGNNEKLFF
TRBV25-1	NA	TRBJ1-1	13	NA	TGTGCCAGCAGTGACGGGGTAAGCACTGAAGCTTTCTTT	CASSDGVSTEAFF
TRBV19	many	TRBJ2-2	16	NA	TGTGCCAGTAGGACCGGCTACCCCCGAGGTCCCGGGGAGCTGTTTTTT	CASRTGYPRGPGELFF
TRBV5-6	many	TRBJ1-1	14	NA	TGTGCCAGCAGCTTGATACGGAGGAACACTGAAGCTTTCTTT	CASSLIRRNTEAFF
TRBV24-1	NA	TRBJ2-5	12	NA	TGTGCCACCAGTGATTCAGGAGAGACCCAGTACTTC	CATSDSGETQYF
TRBV2	once	TRBJ2-7	13	NA	TGTGCCAGCAGCCAACATCAGGGATTCGAGCAGTACTTC	CASSQHQGFEQYF
TRBV29-1	NA	TRBJ2-1	12	NA	TGCAGCGTTAGTCCCGGGGCCGATGAGCAGTTCTTC	CSVSPGADEQFF
TRBV10-3	NA	TRBJ1-6	14	TRBD1	TGTGCCATCAGTCAAGCAGGGGGAAATTCACCCCTCCACTTT	CAISQAGGNSPLHF
TRBV2	NA	TRBJ1-1	15	TRBD1	TGTGCCAGCAACGAACAGGGGGCCCTGAACACTGAAGCTTTCTTT	CASNEQGALNTEAFF
TRBV5-1	NA	TRBJ2-7	11	NA	TGCGCCAGCAAGGACTCCTACGAGCAGTACTTC	CASKDSYEQYF